The entry below gives a single T cell receptor beta chain sequence along with its context. Its antigen remains unidentified. This may be a read error: a much more frequent sequence differs by one nucleotide. The CDR1 and CDR2 encoded by the germline V gene (reference sequence) are PRHDT and FYEKMQ. The CDR3 sequence holds 14 residues, the cysteine and phenylalanine included. Solely the CDR3 DNA is kept, with 42 bases framed from the first base. V lost 5 bases and J lost 7 bases, and the count of bases not matched to a germline gene is 6. These data come from a study of regulatory T cells in long-lasting Graves disease (dated by TCRdb to the early 2020s). Broadly, across the study: Newly diagnosed Graves' disease patients had taken antithyroid drugs for less than 3 months. Peripheral blood TCR sequencing and RNA sequencing compared persistent Graves' disease patients with newly diagnosed Graves' disease patients. The study was conducted in China and was registered as a clinical trial. A total of roughly 33 samples were covered by TCR sequencing, comprising approximately 13 persistent and approximately 20 newly diagnosed Graves' disease patients. General study outcomes and caveats: A larger number of public clonotypes was shared among persistent patients (around 2,500) than among newly diagnosed patients (around 880). Persistent disease showed preferential use of TRBV28, TRBJ1-2 and TRBJ2-5, whereas newly diagnosed disease favored TRBV20-1 and TRBJ2-1. Compared with newly diagnosed patients, patients with persistent Graves' disease had lower TCR Shannon entropy and fewer highly expanded clones, which suggests clonal expansion. Sequencing and analysis were restricted to the TCR beta chain. The authors noted that the small sample size was a limitation that may lower accuracy. Peripheral blood alone was examined, since thyroid tissue, which constituted the primary lesion, could not be accessed.

The method was multiplex PCR. Instrument used: Illumina HiSeq 4000. To build TCR beta libraries, CDR3 regions were amplified by Arm-PCR using iRepertoire HTBI primers. PCR products were gel purified before sequencing. The original methods were these. A total of 62 TRBV and some 15 TRBJ segments were identified across samples and were used for gene usage analysis of CDR3 amino acid clonotypes. Filtered high-quality paired reads were merged into contigs using COPE and FqMerger. BLAST was used to align contigs to IMGT TRBV, TRBD and TRBJ reference genes, with CDR3 defined following IMGT. Any clonotype with a frequency above 0.1% was counted as a highly expanded clone. Repertoire diversity was measured by Shannon entropy, and V-J evenness by the Gini coefficient. Clonotypes shared by more than one individual were considered public. The public reads were quality trimmed at Q25 with fastp and then assembled into clones with MiXCR by TCRdb, keeping productive beta chains. Entries are consolidated by CDR3 protein sequence, retaining the most common genes and DNA. TCRdb assigned the V and J calls; the authors' analysis was not used. A total of approximately 360,000 distinct CDR3 sequences appear in this sample, 12% of them only once. The ten largest clones add up to over 15% of the sample.

The meaning of the sample's time point label: newly diagnosed GD, antithyroid drugs for less than 3 months. RNA was extracted from PBMCs in TRIzol for both TCR sequencing and RNA sequencing. The diagnosis of Graves' disease followed American Thyroid Association guidelines. Patients were recruited from an endocrinology department in Xi'an, China. Each patient gave 7.5 to 10 milliliters of peripheral blood, collected in an EDTA anticoagulant tube. Ficoll Paque Plus density gradient separation was used to isolate PBMCs, and no additional T cell sorting was done. An Agilent 2100 Bioanalyzer and agarose gel were used to check RNA quality, and a NanoDrop 2000 was used to measure RNA concentration. These records were also assigned to another study, of T cells in Graves' hyperthyroidism and ophthalmopathy. The second study also describes: Stable Graves' hyperthyroidism was defined as the absence of progression to ophthalmopathy over 18 months of follow-up. Hyperthyroidism patients were newly diagnosed, with disease duration under 2 months, and aged 18 to 65 years. Exclusion was applied to patients with uncontrolled infections, other autoimmune diseases, pregnancy or lactation. Clinical symptoms, serum thyroxine and TRAb, thyroid ultrasound, and orbital computed tomography formed the basis for the diagnoses. A first-round RT-PCR of the TCR CDR3 used the HTBI primer set with the Qiagen OneStep RT-PCR kit. Blood samples also contained most of the expanded thyroid clonotypes (frequency above 0.001), which suggests that blood repertoires may reflect thyroid immune responses. A 13 V-J signature model separated ophthalmopathy from stable hyperthyroidism, with about 88% sensitivity and roughly 81% specificity in cross-validation and 80%/75% in testing. In validation, the model predicted progression to ophthalmopathy a median of around 6.5 months before onset, with about 64% sensitivity and roughly 73% specificity. To identify TCR V-J signatures that set the groups apart, the researchers used a discovery cohort of more than 95 patients, made up of under 50 with Graves' ophthalmopathy and 57 with stable Graves' hyperthyroidism. An independent validation cohort of under 20 hyperthyroidism patients and 17 patients who later progressed to ophthalmopathy tested prospective prediction of ophthalmopathy. The approximately 100 discovery patients were randomly split 7:3 into training and test sets. In addition, the study compared T-cell repertoires in thyroid tissue and in blood from about 6 Graves' hyperthyroidism patients. After sampling, hyperthyroidism patients received methimazole starting at 30 mg daily, and ophthalmopathy patients received high-dose intravenous methylprednisolone. Libraries were constructed in a second round of multiplex PCR, after which size selection and purification were performed. Paired-end sequencing of the libraries was performed with 100 bp reads on an Illumina HiSeq2000. Raw data were processed with SOAPnuke, discarding reads with adapters, uncalled bases, mean Phred below 15, or no exact constant-primer or identifier match. COPE v1.2.5 was used to merge high-quality paired reads, and clonotypes were defined as unique nucleotide sequences. MiTCR v1.1 was used to align clonotypes to the IMGT TRBV, TRBD and TRBJ reference segments. The analysis was restricted to V-J combinations with a frequency above 0.0001, which together covered 99% to 99.2% of the repertoires. A TCS score was defined as the ratio between F50 (clonal expansion) and ExV (chaos), using BLOSUM62-based TCRdist between CDR3 peptides within each V-J. Welch's t-statistics and random forest reduced fewer than 550 V-J features to about 12, which were used in a naive Bayes classifier (R e1071). No statistical method was used to set the sample size in advance, and investigators knew the group allocation. The paper reports TCR Vbeta CDR3 sequencing of 140 or so peripheral blood samples: 43 ophthalmopathy, around 80 hyperthyroidism and approximately 17 progressor patients.

Sequencing was performed on peripheral blood mononuclear cells (PBMCs), taken at new diagnosis, from a patient treated with antithyroid drugs. The rearrangement combines TRBV13 with TRBJ2-1; TRBD1 fits 9 bases in the junction. The source is a woman aged 18-35 years with Graves disease. Donor details come from another sample of the same person, matched by shared clones. Here the CDR3 is given as CASSGRDRVNEQFF. The bases are TGTGCCAGCAGCGGTCGGGACAGGGTAAATGAGCAGTTCTTC.